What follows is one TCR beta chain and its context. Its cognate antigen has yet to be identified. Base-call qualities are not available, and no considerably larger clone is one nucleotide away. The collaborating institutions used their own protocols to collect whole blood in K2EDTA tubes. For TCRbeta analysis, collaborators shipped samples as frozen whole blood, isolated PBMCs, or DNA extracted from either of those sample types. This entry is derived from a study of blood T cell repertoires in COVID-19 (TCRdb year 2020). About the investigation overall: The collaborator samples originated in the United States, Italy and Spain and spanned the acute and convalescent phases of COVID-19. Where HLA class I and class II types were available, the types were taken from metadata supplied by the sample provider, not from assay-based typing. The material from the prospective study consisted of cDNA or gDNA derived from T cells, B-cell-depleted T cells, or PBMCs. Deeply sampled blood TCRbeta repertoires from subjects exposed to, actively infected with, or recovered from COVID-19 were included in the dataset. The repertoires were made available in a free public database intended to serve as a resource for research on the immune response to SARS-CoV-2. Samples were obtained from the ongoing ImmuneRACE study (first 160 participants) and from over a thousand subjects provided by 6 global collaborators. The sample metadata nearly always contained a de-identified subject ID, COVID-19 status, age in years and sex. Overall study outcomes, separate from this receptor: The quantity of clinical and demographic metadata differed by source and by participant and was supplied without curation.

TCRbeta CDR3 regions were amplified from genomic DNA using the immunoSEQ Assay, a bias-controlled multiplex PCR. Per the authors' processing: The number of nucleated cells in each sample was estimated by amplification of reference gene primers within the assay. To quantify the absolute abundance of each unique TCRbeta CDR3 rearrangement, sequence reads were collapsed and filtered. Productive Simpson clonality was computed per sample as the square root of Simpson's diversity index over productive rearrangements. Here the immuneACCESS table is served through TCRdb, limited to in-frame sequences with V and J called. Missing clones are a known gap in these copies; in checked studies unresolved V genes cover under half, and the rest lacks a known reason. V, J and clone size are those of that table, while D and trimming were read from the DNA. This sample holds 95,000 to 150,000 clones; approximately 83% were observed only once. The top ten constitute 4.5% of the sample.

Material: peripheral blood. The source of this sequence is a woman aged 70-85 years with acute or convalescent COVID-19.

The base sequence is TGTGCCAGCAGCCTCGGGAGGGGCGCCTACAATGAGCAGTTCTTC. Its amino acids are CASSLGRGAYNEQFF. The sequence is built from TRBV11-3 and TRBJ2-1; 8 of the junction bases match TRBD2. At the junction V is shortened by 5 bases and J by 2 bases; bases outside the gene matches: 5. CDR1 SGHNT and CDR2 YENEEA were looked up in the germline V gene. CDR3 length: 15 amino acids, cysteine to phenylalanine. The only DNA kept is the CDR3, 45 bases in frame from the first base.